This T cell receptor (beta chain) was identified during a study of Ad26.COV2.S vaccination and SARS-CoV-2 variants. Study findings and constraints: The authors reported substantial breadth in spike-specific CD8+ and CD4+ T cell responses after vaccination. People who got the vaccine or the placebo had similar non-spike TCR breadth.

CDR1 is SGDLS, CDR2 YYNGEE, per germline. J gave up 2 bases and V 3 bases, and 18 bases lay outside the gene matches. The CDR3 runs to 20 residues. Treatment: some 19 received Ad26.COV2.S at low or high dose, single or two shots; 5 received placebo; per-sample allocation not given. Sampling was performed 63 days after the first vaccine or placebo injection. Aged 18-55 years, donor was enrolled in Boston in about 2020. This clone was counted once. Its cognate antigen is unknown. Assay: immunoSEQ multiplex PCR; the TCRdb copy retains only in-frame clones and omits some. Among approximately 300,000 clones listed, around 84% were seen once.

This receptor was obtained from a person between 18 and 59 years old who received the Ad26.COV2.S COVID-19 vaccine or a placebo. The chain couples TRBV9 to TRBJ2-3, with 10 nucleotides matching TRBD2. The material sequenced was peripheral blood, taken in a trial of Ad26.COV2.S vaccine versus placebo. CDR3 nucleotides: TGTGCCAGCAGCGAGGCCCCGCTTAGCGGGGGGAAGACTTACACAGATACGCAGTATTTT. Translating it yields CASSEAPLSGGKTYTDTQYF.